This T cell receptor (beta chain) originates from a study of shared clonotypes between healthy human individuals. Study-level information: There were three CD4 naive, three CD4 memory, two CD8 naive and one CD8 memory plates per donor.

Concerning this clone itself: An end of the junction differs from the germline gene, which may be a read error.

CDR1 and CDR2 from the germline V gene are MNHEY and SMNVEV (reference sequence). The CDR3 contains 15 residues. The donors were adults (healthy and HIV-negative) with no recent acute infections or vaccinations. Partitioning of CD4+ cells yielded a CD45RA+ naive subset and a CD45RA-negative memory subset. The data were produced by immunoSEQ multiplex PCR, yet TCRdb's version contains in-frame clones alone and is incomplete. The data contain more than 2 million clones, 95% of them singletons. The chain links TRBV27 to TRBJ1-6; D unresolved. The source material was naive CD4+ T cells sorted from blood. Subset reported: CD45RA+ positively selected. This TCR came from a man aged 18 to 30 in good health. The CDR3 sequence is CASSLRRPPNSPLHF. The CDR3 DNA is TGTGCCAGCAGTTTAAGGCGCCCCCCCAATTCCCCCCTCCACTTT.